This T cell receptor beta chain is from a study of T cells in narcolepsy (dated by TCRdb to 2017 to 2018). General notes on the study: The study enrolled patients with narcolepsy type 1 or type 2 (NT1, NT2) together with healthy control donors. The study used TCR Vbeta sequencing to track clonotypes in blood and CSF while looking for autoreactive T cells in narcolepsy patients that target self-antigens of hypocretin neurons (hypocretin, TRIB2).

Concerning this clone: Its antigen remains unidentified. No much larger clone exists at a distance of one base, and base qualities are not known.

Here V drops 7 bases and J drops 3 bases, and the junction holds 9 bases not matched to any gene. CDR1 and CDR2 were assigned from the germline V gene as ENHRY and SYGVKD. The CDR3 holds 15 amino acids from the cysteine to the phenylalanine. The DNA shown is the 45-base CDR3, in frame from base 1. Library prep was done by the immunoSEQ multiplex PCR assay. The clones in this table, taken by TCRdb from immuneACCESS, are in-frame only. Not every clone is retained; where verified, under half of the shortfall comes from an unresolved V gene, and the cause of the rest is unknown. The sample table contains 35,000 to 40,000 clones; only one count was recorded for around 85% of them. The ten largest clones capture about 1.6% of the sample. For TCR Vbeta sequencing, memory CD4+ T cells were sorted ex vivo from the peripheral blood of narcolepsy patients and healthy controls. The study at large found these results: According to the report, autoreactive clonotypes were detected serially in the blood of the same patients and of different patients, but not in healthy controls. Plots that compared CSF and blood CD4+ T cell clonotypes from the same patient highlighted HCRT-specific and TRIB2-specific autoreactive clonotypes. Numbers of sequenced blood memory CD4+ clonotypes were comparable, averaging roughly 40,000 in patients and 30,000 to 35,000 in controls. Certain blood memory CD4+ repertoires from patients and controls had no sequences that matched autoreactive T cell clones.

This clonotype originated in a human donor with narcolepsy. The material sequenced was CD45RA- memory CD4+ T cells from PBMCs. The cell subset or site label of this sample denotes: memory T cells sorted ex vivo from peripheral blood. The rearrangement combines TRBV10-3 with TRBJ2-7; TRBD2 lines up with 10 middle nucleotides. Read as DNA, the sequence is TGTGCCATCACCTCGATCGCTAGCGGGGGCTACGAGCAGTACTTC. Protein translation: CAITSIASGGYEQYF.